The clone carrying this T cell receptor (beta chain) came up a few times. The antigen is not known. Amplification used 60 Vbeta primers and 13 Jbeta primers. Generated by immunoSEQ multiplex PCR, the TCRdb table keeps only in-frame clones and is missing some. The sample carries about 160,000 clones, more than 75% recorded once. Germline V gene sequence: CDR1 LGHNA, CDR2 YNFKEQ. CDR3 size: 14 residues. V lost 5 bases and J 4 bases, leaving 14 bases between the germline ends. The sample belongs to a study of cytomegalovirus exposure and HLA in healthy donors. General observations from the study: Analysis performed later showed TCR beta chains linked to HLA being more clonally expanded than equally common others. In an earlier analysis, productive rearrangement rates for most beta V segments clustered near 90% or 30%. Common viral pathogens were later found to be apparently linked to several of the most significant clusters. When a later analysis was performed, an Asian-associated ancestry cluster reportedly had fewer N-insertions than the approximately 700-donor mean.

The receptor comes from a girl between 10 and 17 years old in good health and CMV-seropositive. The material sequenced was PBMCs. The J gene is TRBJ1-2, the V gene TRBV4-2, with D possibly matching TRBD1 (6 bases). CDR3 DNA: TGTGCCAGCAGCGAAGCTACAGGGACCTATGGCTACACCTTC. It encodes CASSEATGTYGYTF.